These 20 T cell receptor beta chains share one sample of origin, sequenced in a study of HIV-infected patients and healthy controls. cDNA was made from 400 to 500 ng RNA using alpha and beta constant primers. Each of the alpha and beta chains got its own library through chain-specific third strand synthesis with indices. TCRdb reprocessed the 5' RACE reads via MiXCR and lists one record per CDR3 protein. The sample shows 15,000 to 20,000 distinct CDR3 sequences, around 9.3% of them seen only once. All unsorted peripheral T cells were captured because whole blood was used without fractionation. The sequenced material came from blood. Receptor source: an adult in good health.

The chain has TRBV4-1 and TRBJ1-1; D is unclear. Germline values: CDR1 MGHRA, CDR2 YSYEKL. V dropped 3 bases and J dropped 6 bases, with 17 bases sitting between them. The CDR3 length is 15 residues. CDR3 sequence reads: CASSHVQTGWAEAFF. The DNA of the CDR3 is TGCGCCAGCAGCCATGTACAGACGGGTTGGGCTGAAGCTTTCTTT.

Many counts were recorded for this clonotype. V and J are TRBV20-1 and TRBJ1-5, with D possibly being TRBD1 (6 bases). The germline CDR1 and CDR2 sequences are DFQATT and SNEGSKA (reference sequence). This CDR3 comprises 14 residues. Trimming removed 0 bases from V and 4 bases from J, with 10 bases in between. Here the CDR3 DNA reads TGCAGTGCTAGAGACGACAGGATGAATCAGCCCCAGCATTTT. Protein sequence: CSARDDRMNQPQHF.

This clonotype was seen ten or more times. The chain joins TRBV7-2 to TRBJ1-4; D unresolved. CDR1 and CDR2 from the germline V gene are SGHTA and FQGNSA. V lost 0 bases to trimming and J lost 8 bases, with 10 bases between them. CDR3 size: 14 residues. In nucleotides, the CDR3 is TGTGCCAGCAGCTTAGCCAGGTTTGGAGAAAAACTGTTTTTT. Protein sequence: CASSLARFGEKLFF. The full variable domain, in which reference TRBV7-2 and TRBJ1-4 provide the parts outside the CDR3, is GAGVSQSPSNKVTEKGKDVELRCDPISGHTALYWYRQSLGQGLEFLIYFQGNSAPDKSGLPSDRFSAERTGGSVSTLTIQRTQQEDSAVYLCASSLARFGEKLFFGSGTQLSVL.

The chain recombines TRBV4-3 with TRBJ2-3, with D possibly being TRBD1 (6 bases). Germline values: CDR1 LGHNA, CDR2 YSLEER. V lost 2 bases to trimming and J lost 4 bases, with 16 bases between them. This CDR3 spans 16 amino acids. DNA for the CDR3: TGCGCCAGCAGCCAAAGTTTGGGGGCGCAAGCAGATACGCAGTATTTT. Its translation: CASSQSLGAQADTQYF.

This clonotype was seen many times. The chain has TRBV7-9 and TRBJ1-1; D not certain. The length of the CDR3 is 18 residues. CDR1 SEHNR and CDR2 FQNEAQ come from the germline V gene (reference sequence). V lost 5 bases and J lost 0, with 22 bases in between. This CDR3 reads CASSPGSFWESMNTEAFF. CDR3 nucleotides: TGTGCCAGCAGCCCTGGCTCTTTCTGGGAGAGCATGAACACTGAAGCTTTCTTT.

This clonotype was seen at least ten times. The V and J genes are TRBV7-9 and TRBJ2-3; D gene ambiguous. Germline-derived CDR1 and CDR2 are SEHNR and FQNEAQ (reference sequence). With 1 base removed from V and 3 bases from J, the gap between germline ends came to 8 bases. The CDR3 is made up of 14 amino acids. CDR3 in amino acids: CASSLVQDTDTQYF. In DNA form, the CDR3 reads TGTGCCAGCAGCTTAGTCCAAGATACAGATACGCAGTATTTT.

The chain employs TRBV15 and TRBJ2-7; possible D gene TRBD1, 6 bases. The V gene lost 5 bases and the J gene lost 0 bases, with 14 bases spanning the gap. From germline, CDR1 is LNHNV and CDR2 YYDKDF (reference sequence). This CDR3 is built from 15 residues. As DNA, the CDR3 is TGTGCCACCAGCGAACGACAGGATAGCTCCTACGAGCAGTACTTC. Its protein product is CATSERQDSSYEQYF.

By share, this clonotype ranks as medium-sized. The V call is TRBV5-8, the J call TRBJ1-1; D call uncertain. CDR3 length: 13 amino acids. Germline V gene lookup returns CDR1 SGHTS and CDR2 YDEGEE. V was cut by 1 base and J by 0 bases, with 4 bases left in between. CDR3 nucleotides: TGTGCCAGCAGCTTGCGGTTGAACACTGAAGCTTTCTTT. Translated: CASSLRLNTEAFF.

This clonotype was observed many times. The V gene is TRBV2, the J gene TRBJ2-3; D not resolved. This CDR3 has 13 amino acids. The germline V and J ends were trimmed by 4 bases and 5 bases, with 10 bases remaining between them. Germline CDR1 and CDR2: SNHLY and FYNNEI. CDR3 in amino acids: CASSGEGIDTQYF. CDR3 nucleotide sequence: TGTGCCAGCAGTGGAGAAGGAATAGATACGCAGTATTTT.

This rearrangement joins TRBV5-1 to TRBJ2-1, with unresolved D. CDR1 and CDR2 from the germline V gene are SGHRS and YFSETQ. CDR3 length equals 16 residues. The V gene lost 0 bases and the J gene lost 0 bases, with 10 bases spanning the gap. CDR3: CASSLALGSSYNEQFF. In nucleotides, the CDR3 is TGCGCCAGCAGCTTGGCCCTAGGTAGCTCCTACAATGAGCAGTTCTTC.

This clonotype was observed at least ten times. J is TRBJ1-2 and V is TRBV12-3 or TRBV12-4; D is unresolved. The ends were cut back, 1 base at V and 2 bases at J, with 8 bases in the middle. The length of the CDR3 is 14 residues. DNA of the CDR3: TGTGCCAGCAGTTTAGATCGGCAGAACTATGGCTACACCTTC. Its protein is CASSLDRQNYGYTF.

The chain employs TRBV6-5 and TRBJ2-5; D is unclear. The CDR3 is 11 residues long. V lost 7 bases and J 10 bases, leaving 13 bases between the germline ends. Germline V CDR1 and CDR2: MNHEY, SVGAGI. Here the CDR3 DNA reads TGTGCCAGCACTTCTAGGGCAGGCCAGTACTTC. Translated, it gives CASTSRAGQYF.

This clonotype was seen ten or more times. The rearrangement links TRBV7-9 to TRBJ2-5; D is unclear. Germline-derived CDR1 and CDR2 are SEHNR and FQNEAQ (reference sequence). Trimming removed 2 bases at V and 0 bases at J, with 13 bases between. This CDR3 comprises 16 residues. DNA of the CDR3: TGTGCCAGCAGCTTAAGTCTGGCTCCGTACCAAGAGACCCAGTACTTC. Translation gives CASSLSLAPYQETQYF.

This clonotype was recorded many times. The rearrangement links TRBV7-9 to TRBJ2-3; 7 nucleotides align to TRBD2. The CDR3 is made up of 17 amino acids. Germline lookup yields CDR1 SEHNR and CDR2 FQNEAQ (reference sequence). V lost 3 bases, J lost 0 bases, and 9 bases stayed unmatched. This CDR3 reads CASSFDLRGYSTDTQYF. The CDR3 DNA is TGTGCCAGCAGCTTTGATTTGCGGGGGTATAGCACAGATACGCAGTATTTT.

This clonotype was recorded at least ten times. The chain combines TRBV29-1 with TRBJ2-2, with D perhaps TRBD1 (5 bases). The CDR3 is 14 amino acids. V lost 2 bases and J 9 bases, leaving 16 bases between the germline ends. Germline loops: CDR1 SQVTM, CDR2 ANQGSEA. DNA of the CDR3: TGCAGCGTTGAAAGCCGACAGTCCCCTAGGGAGCTGTTTTTT. Amino acids: CSVESRQSPRELFF.

This clonotype was observed many times. The chain combines TRBV5-1 with TRBJ1-1; the D is unclear. This CDR3 comprises 13 residues. Germline CDR1 is SGHRS and CDR2 is YFSETQ. Deletions cut 0 bases from V and 2 bases from J, with 5 bases between. The CDR3 nucleotides read TGCGCCAGCAGCTTGGCAGTAAACACTGAAGCTTTCTTT. This sequence encodes CASSLAVNTEAFF.

By proportion, this clonotype is medium-sized (0.01 to 0.1%). The V gene is TRBV7-9, the J gene TRBJ2-4; D gene uncertain. In germline, CDR1 is SEHNR, CDR2 FQNEAQ (reference sequence). CDR3 length: 13 residues. V lost 5 bases and J lost 6, with 11 bases in between. The CDR3 loop is CASSTPVSNIQYF. DNA of the CDR3: TGTGCCAGCAGCACCCCTGTGTCAAACATTCAGTACTTC.

This clonotype showed up many times. The chain links TRBV3-1 to TRBJ1-2; 8 nucleotides agree with TRBD1. Germline CDR1 and CDR2: LGHDT and YNNKEL (reference sequence). J lost 7 bases, V lost 0 bases, and 7 bases had no gene match. The CDR3 extends over 15 amino acids. CDR3 residues: CASSQEGQGAGGYTF. The CDR3 DNA reads as TGTGCCAGCAGCCAAGAAGGCCAGGGGGCTGGTGGCTACACCTTC.

This clonotype was seen many times. The V gene is TRBV20-1, the J gene TRBJ2-6; TRBD2 matches at 8 bases. Germline lookup yields CDR1 DFQATT and CDR2 SNEGSKA (reference sequence). The junction had 7 bases not matched to a gene; V was cut back by 3 bases and J by 0 bases. The CDR3 loop spans 17 amino acids. CDR3 protein: CSARAGGHSSGANVLTF. The CDR3 DNA follows: TGCAGTGCTAGGGCGGGGGGTCACAGCTCTGGGGCCAACGTCCTGACTTTC.

This clonotype is termed medium-sized. The rearrangement links TRBV28 to TRBJ1-1; no firm D call. Germline lookup yields CDR1 MDHEN and CDR2 SYDVKM. V was trimmed by 4 bases and J by 3 bases, leaving 6 bases between them. This CDR3 region has 12 residues. The CDR3 region is CASSSRYTEAFF. The DNA of the CDR3 is TGTGCCAGCAGTTCGAGGTACACTGAAGCTTTCTTT.